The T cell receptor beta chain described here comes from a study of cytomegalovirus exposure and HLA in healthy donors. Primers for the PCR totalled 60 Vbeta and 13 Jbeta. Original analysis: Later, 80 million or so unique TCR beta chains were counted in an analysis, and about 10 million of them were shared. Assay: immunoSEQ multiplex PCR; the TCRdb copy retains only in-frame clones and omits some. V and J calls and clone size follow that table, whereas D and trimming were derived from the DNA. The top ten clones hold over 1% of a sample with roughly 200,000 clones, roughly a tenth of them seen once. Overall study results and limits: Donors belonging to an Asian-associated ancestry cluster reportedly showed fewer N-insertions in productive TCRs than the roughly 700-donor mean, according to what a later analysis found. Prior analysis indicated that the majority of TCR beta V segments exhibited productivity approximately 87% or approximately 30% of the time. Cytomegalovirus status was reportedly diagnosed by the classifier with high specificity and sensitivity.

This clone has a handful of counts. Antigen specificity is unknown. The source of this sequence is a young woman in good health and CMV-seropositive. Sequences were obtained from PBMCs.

This CDR3 is CASSPPGQGAGNTEAFF. The CDR3 DNA reads TGTGCCAGCTCACCACCGGGACAGGGGGCGGGGAACACTGAAGCTTTCTTT. The V call is TRBV18, the J call TRBJ1-1, with 12 bases identical to TRBD1. The CDR3 is 17 residues long. V was pared by 0 bases and J by 1 base, with 3 bases of the junction left unmatched. Germline values: CDR1 KGHSH, CDR2 LQKENI.